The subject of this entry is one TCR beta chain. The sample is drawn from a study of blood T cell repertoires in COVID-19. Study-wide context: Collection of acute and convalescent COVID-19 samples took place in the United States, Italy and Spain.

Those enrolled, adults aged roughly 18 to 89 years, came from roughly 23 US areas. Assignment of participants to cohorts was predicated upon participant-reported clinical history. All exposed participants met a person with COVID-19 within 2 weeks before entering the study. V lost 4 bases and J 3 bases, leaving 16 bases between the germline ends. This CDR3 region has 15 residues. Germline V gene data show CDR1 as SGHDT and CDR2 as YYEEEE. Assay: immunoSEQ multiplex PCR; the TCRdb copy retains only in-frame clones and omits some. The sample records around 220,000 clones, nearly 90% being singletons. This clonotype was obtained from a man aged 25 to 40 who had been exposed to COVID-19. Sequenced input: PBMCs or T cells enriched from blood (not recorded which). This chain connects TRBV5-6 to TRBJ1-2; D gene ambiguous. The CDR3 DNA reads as TGTGCCAGCAGCCAACTGGGAGGAGGCGACTATGGCTACACCTTC. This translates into CASSQLGGGDYGYTF.